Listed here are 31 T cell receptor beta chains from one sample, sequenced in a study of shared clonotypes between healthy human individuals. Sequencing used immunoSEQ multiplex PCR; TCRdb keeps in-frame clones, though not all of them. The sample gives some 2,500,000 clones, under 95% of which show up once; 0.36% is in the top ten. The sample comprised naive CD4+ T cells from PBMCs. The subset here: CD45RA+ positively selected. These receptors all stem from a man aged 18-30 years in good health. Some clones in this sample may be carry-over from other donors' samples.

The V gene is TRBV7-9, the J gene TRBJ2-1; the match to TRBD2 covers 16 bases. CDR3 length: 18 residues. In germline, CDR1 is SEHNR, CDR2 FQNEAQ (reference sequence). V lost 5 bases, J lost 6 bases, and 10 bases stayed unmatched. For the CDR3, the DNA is TGTGCCAGCAGCCCTAGTCTAGGGACTAGCGGGAGGGTCAATGAGCAGTTCTTC. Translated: CASSPSLGTSGRVNEQFF.

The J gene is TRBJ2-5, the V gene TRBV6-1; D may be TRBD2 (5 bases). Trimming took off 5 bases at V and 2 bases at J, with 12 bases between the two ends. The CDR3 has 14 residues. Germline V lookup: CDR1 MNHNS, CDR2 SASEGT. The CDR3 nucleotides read TGTGCCAGCAGTACCCCGGGATCTCAAGAGACCCAGTACTTC. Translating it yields CASSTPGSQETQYF.

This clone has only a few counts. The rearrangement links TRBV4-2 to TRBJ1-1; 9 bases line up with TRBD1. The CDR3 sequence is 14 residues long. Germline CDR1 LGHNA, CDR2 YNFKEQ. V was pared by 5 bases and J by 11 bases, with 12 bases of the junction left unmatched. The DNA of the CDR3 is TGTGCCAGCAGCGAACCGGGACAGGGCGTCTTGGCTTTCTTT. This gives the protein CASSEPGQGVLAFF.

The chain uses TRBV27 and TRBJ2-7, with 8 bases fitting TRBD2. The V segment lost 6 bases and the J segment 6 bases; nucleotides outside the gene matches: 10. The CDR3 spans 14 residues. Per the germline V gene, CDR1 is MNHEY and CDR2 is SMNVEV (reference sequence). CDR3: CASRYIAGPGEQYF. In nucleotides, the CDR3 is TGTGCCAGCAGATACATAGCGGGGCCGGGCGAGCAGTACTTC.

Here the CDR3 reads CASNPKTGVYEQYF. The CDR3 DNA reads TGTGCCAGCAATCCAAAGACAGGGGTTTACGAGCAGTACTTC. The J gene is TRBJ2-7, the V gene TRBV28; 8 nucleotides line up with TRBD1. With 7 bases clipped from V and 4 bases from J, the junction kept 9 bases outside the gene matches. Germline CDR1 and CDR2: MDHEN and SYDVKM. This CDR3 is 14 amino acids long.

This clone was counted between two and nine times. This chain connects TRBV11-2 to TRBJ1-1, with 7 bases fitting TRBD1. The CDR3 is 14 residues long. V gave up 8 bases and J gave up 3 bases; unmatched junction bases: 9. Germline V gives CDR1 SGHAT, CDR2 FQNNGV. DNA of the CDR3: TGTGCCAGCCAGGAGAGGGGGCAAGACACTGAAGCTTTCTTT. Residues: CASQERGQDTEAFF.

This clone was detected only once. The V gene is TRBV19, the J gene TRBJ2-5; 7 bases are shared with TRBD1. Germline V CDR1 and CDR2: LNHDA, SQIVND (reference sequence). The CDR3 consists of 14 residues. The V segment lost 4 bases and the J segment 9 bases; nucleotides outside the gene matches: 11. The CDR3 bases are TGTGCCAGTAGTACAACAGGGGTAAGGTATCCCCAGTACTTC. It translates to CASSTTGVRYPQYF.

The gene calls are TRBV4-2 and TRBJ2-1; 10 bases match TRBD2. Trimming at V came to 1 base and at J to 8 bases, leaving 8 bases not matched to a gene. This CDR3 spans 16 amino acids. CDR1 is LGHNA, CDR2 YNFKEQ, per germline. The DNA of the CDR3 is TGTGCCAGCAGCCAAGTCGGTAGCGGGAGGAACTATGAGCAGTTCTTC. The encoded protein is CASSQVGSGRNYEQFF.

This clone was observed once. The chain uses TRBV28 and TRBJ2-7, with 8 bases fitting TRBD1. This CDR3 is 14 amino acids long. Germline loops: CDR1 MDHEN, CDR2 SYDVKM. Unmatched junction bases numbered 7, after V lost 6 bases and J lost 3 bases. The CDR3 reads CASRRTGTLYEQYF. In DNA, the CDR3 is TGTGCCAGCAGGCGGACAGGGACCCTCTACGAGCAGTACTTC.

The CDR3 nucleotides are TGTGCCAGCCTGGACAGGGCCAACACCGGGGAGCTGTTTTTT. This sequence encodes CASLDRANTGELFF. The V gene is TRBV6-6, the J gene TRBJ2-2, with TRBD1 identical over 8 bases. Germline V gene data show CDR1 as MNHNY and CDR2 as SVGAGI (reference sequence). This CDR3 is 14 amino acids long. V lost 8 bases, J lost 2 bases, and 4 bases stayed unmatched.

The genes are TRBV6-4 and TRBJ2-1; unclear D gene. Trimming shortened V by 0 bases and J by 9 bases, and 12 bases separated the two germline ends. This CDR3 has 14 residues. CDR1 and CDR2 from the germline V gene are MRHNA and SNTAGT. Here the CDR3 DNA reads TGTGCCAGCAGTGACTCGAACGGGCAGAGTGAGCAGTTCTTC. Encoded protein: CASSDSNGQSEQFF.

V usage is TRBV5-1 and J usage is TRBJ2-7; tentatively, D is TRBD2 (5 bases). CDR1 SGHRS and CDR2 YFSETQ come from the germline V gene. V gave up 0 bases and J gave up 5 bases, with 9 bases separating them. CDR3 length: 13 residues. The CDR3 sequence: CASSLAEGNEQYF. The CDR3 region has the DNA TGCGCCAGCAGCTTGGCCGAGGGTAACGAGCAGTACTTC.

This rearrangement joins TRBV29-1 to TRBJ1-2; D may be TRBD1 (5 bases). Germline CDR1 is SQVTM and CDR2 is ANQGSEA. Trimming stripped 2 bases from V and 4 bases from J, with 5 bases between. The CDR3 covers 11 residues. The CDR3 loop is CSVEQGYGYTF. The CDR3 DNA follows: TGCAGCGTTGAACAGGGCTATGGCTACACCTTC.

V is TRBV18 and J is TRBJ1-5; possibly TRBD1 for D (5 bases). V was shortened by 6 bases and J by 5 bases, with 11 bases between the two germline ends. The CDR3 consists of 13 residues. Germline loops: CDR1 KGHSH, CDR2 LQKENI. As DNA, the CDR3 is TGTGCCAGCTCTATAGGGGTGGATCAGCCCCAGCATTTT. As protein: CASSIGVDQPQHF.

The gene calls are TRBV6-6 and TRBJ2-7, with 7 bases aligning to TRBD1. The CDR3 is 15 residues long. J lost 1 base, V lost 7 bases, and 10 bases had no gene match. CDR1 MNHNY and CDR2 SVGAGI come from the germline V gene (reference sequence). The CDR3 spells CASKSLTGPSYEQYF. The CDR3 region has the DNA TGTGCCAGCAAGTCTTTGACAGGGCCTTCCTACGAGCAGTACTTC.

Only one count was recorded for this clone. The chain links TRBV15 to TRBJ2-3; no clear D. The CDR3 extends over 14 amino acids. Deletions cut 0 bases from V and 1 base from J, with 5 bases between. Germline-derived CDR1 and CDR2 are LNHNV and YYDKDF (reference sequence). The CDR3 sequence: CATSRDSGTDTQYF. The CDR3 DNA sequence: TGTGCCACCAGCAGAGATTCCGGCACAGATACGCAGTATTTT.

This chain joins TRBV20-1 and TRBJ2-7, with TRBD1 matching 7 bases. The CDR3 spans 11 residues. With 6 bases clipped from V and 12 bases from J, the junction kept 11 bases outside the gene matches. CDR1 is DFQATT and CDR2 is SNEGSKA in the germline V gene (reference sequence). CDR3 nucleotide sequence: TGCAGTGCCCACCGCCAGACAGGGATGTACTTC. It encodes CSAHRQTGMYF.

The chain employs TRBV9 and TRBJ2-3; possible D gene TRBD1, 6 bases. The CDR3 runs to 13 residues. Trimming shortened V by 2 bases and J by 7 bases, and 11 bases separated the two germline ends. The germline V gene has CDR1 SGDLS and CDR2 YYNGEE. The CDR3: CASSVTGSYTQYF. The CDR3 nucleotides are TGTGCCAGCAGCGTTACAGGGTCATATACGCAGTATTTT.

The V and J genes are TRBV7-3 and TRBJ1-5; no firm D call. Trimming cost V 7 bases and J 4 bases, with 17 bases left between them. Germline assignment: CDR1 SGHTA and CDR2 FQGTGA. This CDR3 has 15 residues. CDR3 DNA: TGTGCCAGCAACTTTGCGGGATCGTGGAATCAGCCCCAGCATTTT. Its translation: CASNFAGSWNQPQHF.

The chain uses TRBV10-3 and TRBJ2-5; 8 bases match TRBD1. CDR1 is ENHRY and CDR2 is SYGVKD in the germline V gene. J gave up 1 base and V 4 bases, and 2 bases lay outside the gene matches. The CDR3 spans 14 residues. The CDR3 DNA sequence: TGTGCCATCAGTGGGGACAGGACCCAAGAGACCCAGTACTTC. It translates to CAISGDRTQETQYF.

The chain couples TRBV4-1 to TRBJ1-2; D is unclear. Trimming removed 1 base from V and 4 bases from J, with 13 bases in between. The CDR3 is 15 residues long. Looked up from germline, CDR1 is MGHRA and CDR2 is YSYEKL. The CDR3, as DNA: TGCGCCAGCAGCCAAGGTCTGGCCGGGATCTATGGCTACACCTTC. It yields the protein CASSQGLAGIYGYTF.

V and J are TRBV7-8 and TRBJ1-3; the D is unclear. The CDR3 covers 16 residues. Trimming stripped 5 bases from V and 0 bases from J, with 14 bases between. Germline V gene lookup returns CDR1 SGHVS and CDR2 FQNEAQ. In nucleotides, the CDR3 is TGTGCCAGCAGCCCCCAATCAAGGCCCTCTGGAAACACCATATATTTT. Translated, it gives CASSPQSRPSGNTIYF.

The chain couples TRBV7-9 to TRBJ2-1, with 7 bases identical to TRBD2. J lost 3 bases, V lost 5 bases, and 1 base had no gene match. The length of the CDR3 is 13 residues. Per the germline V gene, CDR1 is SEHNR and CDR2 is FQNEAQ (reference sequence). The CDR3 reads CASSAGVYNEQFF. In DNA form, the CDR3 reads TGTGCCAGCAGCGCGGGGGTCTACAATGAGCAGTTCTTC.

CDR3 DNA: TGTGCCAGCAGCGTAGGGCGGGAGGGCTTTTACGAGCAGTACTTC. It yields the protein CASSVGREGFYEQYF. This chain joins TRBV9 and TRBJ2-7; TRBD2 matches 9 bases. Per the germline V gene, CDR1 is SGDLS and CDR2 is YYNGEE. V dropped 0 bases and J dropped 4; count of bases not matched to a gene: 5. This CDR3 has 15 amino acids.

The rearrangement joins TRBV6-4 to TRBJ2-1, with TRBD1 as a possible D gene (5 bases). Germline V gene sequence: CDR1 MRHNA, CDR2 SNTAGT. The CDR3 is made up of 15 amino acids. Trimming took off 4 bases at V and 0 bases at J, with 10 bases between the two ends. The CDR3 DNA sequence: TGTGCCAGCAGTGGGGGCCACAGCTCCTACAATGAGCAGTTCTTC. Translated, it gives CASSGGHSSYNEQFF.

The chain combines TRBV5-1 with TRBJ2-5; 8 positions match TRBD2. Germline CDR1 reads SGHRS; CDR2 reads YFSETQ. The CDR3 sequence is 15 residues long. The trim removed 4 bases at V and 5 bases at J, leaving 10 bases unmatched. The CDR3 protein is CASSPGAGGEETQYF. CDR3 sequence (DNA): TGCGCCAGCAGCCCAGGGGCGGGGGGCGAGGAGACCCAGTACTTC. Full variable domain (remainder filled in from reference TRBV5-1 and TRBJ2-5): KAGVTQTPRYLIKTRGQQVTLSCSPISGHRSVSWYQQTPGQGLQFLFEYFSETQRNKGNFPGRFSGRQFSNSRSEMNVSTLELGDSALYLCASSPGAGGEETQYFGPGTRLLVL.

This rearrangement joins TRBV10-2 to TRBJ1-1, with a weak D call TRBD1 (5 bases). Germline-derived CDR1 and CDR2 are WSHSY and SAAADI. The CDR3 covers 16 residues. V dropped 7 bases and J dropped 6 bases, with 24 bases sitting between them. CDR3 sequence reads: CASNQPGPRGWAEAFF. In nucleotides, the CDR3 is TGCGCCAGCAACCAGCCGGGACCCCGAGGATGGGCTGAAGCTTTCTTT.

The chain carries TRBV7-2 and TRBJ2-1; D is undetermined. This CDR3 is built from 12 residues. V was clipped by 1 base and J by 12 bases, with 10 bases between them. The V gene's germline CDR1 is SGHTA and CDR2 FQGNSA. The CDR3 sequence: CASSLVSLGQFF. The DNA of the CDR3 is TGTGCCAGCAGCTTAGTATCATTAGGGCAGTTCTTC.

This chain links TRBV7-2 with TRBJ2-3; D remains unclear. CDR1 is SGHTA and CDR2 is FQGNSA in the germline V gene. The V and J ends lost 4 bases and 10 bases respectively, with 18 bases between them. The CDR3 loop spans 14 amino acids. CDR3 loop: CASSSISGPDPQYF. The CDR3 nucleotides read TGTGCCAGCAGCTCCATCTCCGGGCCCGACCCGCAGTATTTT. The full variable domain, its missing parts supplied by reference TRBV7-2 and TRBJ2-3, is GAGVSQSPSNKVTEKGKDVELRCDPISGHTALYWYRQSLGQGLEFLIYFQGNSAPDKSGLPSDRFSAERTGGSVSTLTIQRTQQEDSAVYLCASSSISGPDPQYFGPGTRLTVL.

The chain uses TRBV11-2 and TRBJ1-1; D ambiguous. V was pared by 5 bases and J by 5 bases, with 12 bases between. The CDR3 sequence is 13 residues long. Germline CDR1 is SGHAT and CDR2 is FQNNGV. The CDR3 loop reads CASSRIPATEAFF. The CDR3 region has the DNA TGTGCCAGCAGCAGAATCCCTGCTACTGAAGCTTTCTTT.

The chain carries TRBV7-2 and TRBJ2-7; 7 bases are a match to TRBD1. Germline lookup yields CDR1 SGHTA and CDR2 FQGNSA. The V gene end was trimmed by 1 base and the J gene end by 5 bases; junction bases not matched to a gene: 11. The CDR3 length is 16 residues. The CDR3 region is CASSLGPLRTGNEQYF. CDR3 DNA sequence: TGTGCCAGCAGCTTAGGCCCTCTTCGGACAGGTAACGAGCAGTACTTC.